These 3 T cell receptor beta chains came from one sample sequenced in a study of T cell repertoires in cytomegalovirus infection. TCRdb passed the reads through MiXCR, listing each CDR3 protein once. Here the sample spans some 350,000 distinct CDR3 sequences, about a sixth being singletons. The sample was PBMCs. Receptors originate from a human donor in good health (CMV status not recorded). Some clones in this sample may be carry-over from other donors' samples.

This clonotype was observed a few times. The J gene is TRBJ2-1, the V gene TRBV20-1; 8 positions match TRBD2. The trim removed 0 bases at V and 5 bases at J, leaving 6 bases unmatched. Germline lookup yields CDR1 DFQATT and CDR2 SNEGSKA (reference sequence). CDR3 length: 15 amino acids. As DNA, the CDR3 is TGCAGTGCTAGAGATGTGCCGGGAGGGAACAATGAGCAGTTCTTC. Amino acid sequence: CSARDVPGGNNEQFF.

There are many counts of this clonotype. V and J are TRBV7-6 and TRBJ2-7, with D hard to call. The germline V gene has CDR1 SGHVS and CDR2 FNYEAQ. This CDR3 has 17 amino acids. Deletions cut 2 bases from V and 0 bases from J, with 17 bases between. The CDR3 coding sequence is TGTGCCAGCAGCTTAAACTTAAGGAAAGGAAGCTCCTACGAGCAGTACTTC. Amino acid sequence: CASSLNLRKGSSYEQYF.

V is TRBV7-9 and J is TRBJ1-1; D unclear. Per the germline V gene, CDR1 is SEHNR and CDR2 is FQNEAQ (reference sequence). Trimming removed 7 bases from V and 5 bases from J, with 20 bases in between. The CDR3 length is 15 residues. CDR3 DNA: TGTGCCAGCACTCCGCGAAACAAGGGTTCGACTGAAGCTTTCTTT. It yields the protein CASTPRNKGSTEAFF.